One T cell receptor beta chain is described in this entry. This specimen comes from a study of T cell changes during pregnancy in multiple sclerosis. J was trimmed by 0 bases and V by 4 bases; bases with no gene match: 0. Per germline, CDR1 MNHEY and CDR2 SVGAGI. The CDR3 has 14 amino acids. The assay was immunoSEQ multiplex PCR, and TCRdb's table has in-frame clones only and misses some. The repertoire holds over 70,000 clones, with roughly 94% as singletons. The chain links TRBV6-5 to TRBJ2-3; 8 bases agree with TRBD2. The receptor comes from a female donor with multiple sclerosis, enrolled in a pregnancy study. Sequencing was performed on peripheral blood, taken in the third trimester of pregnancy. The CDR3 here is CASSSSGSTDTQYF. The CDR3 region has the DNA TGTGCCAGCAGTTCTAGCGGGAGCACAGATACGCAGTATTTT.